The 13 T cell receptor beta chains in this list originate from one sample, sequenced in a study of T cells in localized non-small cell lung cancer. Profiled with immunoSEQ multiplex PCR; TCRdb holds only in-frame clones, not every one. In the table there are 45,000 to 55,000 clones, more than 80% of which are singletons. Sequenced material: peripheral blood, taken before any cancer treatment. Source of these receptors: a male donor aged 60 or over with stage III squamous cell lung carcinoma.

This clone was seen only once. This sequence joins TRBV28 and TRBJ1-5; D may be TRBD1 (6 bases). Trimming stripped 3 bases from V and 5 bases from J, with 14 bases between. Looked up from germline, CDR1 is MDHEN and CDR2 is SYDVKM. The CDR3 totals 15 residues. CDR3 amino acids: CASSFTGSPDQPQHF. In DNA, the CDR3 is TGTGCCAGCAGTTTTACAGGGTCCCCTGATCAGCCCCAGCATTTT.

The chain is built from TRBV6-1 and TRBJ1-2; D perhaps matches TRBD1 (5 bases). Trimming stripped 5 bases from V and 7 bases from J, with 20 bases between. The CDR3 covers 15 residues. Per the germline V gene, CDR1 is MNHNS and CDR2 is SASEGT. The CDR3 coding sequence is TGTGCCAGCAGTTCCCTAGGGGAATCGGAGGGTGGCTACACCTTC. Its translation: CASSSLGESEGGYTF.

The chain carries TRBV30 and TRBJ2-1; no firm D call. The CDR3 sequence is 10 residues long. In germline, CDR1 is GTSNPN, CDR2 SVGIG (reference sequence). The V end lost 4 bases, the J end lost 8 bases, and 6 bases lay between the germline ends. This chain's CDR3 is CAWKGDEQFF. For the CDR3, the DNA is TGTGCCTGGAAAGGCGATGAGCAGTTCTTC.

This clone was observed a single time. This sequence joins TRBV30 and TRBJ1-5; the D is unclear. The CDR3 extends over 13 amino acids. V shed 2 bases and J shed 6 bases, with 11 bases lying between them. Per germline, CDR1 GTSNPN and CDR2 SVGIG (reference sequence). The CDR3 is CAWSSLHSQPQHF. CDR3 coding DNA: TGTGCCTGGAGTTCTTTGCATTCTCAGCCCCAGCATTTT. The complete variable domain, with remaining parts taken from reference TRBV30 and TRBJ1-5, reads SQTIHQWPATLVQPVGSPLSLECTVEGTSNPNLYWYRQAAGRGLQLLFYSVGIGQISSEVPQNLSASRPQDRQFILSSKKLLLSDSGFYLCAWSSLHSQPQHFGDGTRLSIL.

The rearrangement uses TRBV5-6 and TRBJ1-5; D remains unclear. V was trimmed by 1 base and J by 3 bases, leaving 8 bases between them. The germline CDR1 and CDR2 sequences are SGHDT and YYEEEE. The CDR3 is 14 residues long. The CDR3 DNA follows: TGTGCCAGCAGCTTGACTGGGGTCAATCAGCCCCAGCATTTT. It translates to CASSLTGVNQPQHF.

This chain uses TRBV5-4 with TRBJ1-3; D is perhaps TRBD1 (5 bases). From germline, CDR1 is SGHNT and CDR2 YYREEE (reference sequence). The CDR3 is 14 amino acids. Trimming shortened V by 4 bases and J by 2 bases, and 10 bases separated the two germline ends. The DNA of the CDR3 is TGTGCCAGCAGCCTACGACAGACTGGAAACACCATATATTTT. Amino acid sequence: CASSLRQTGNTIYF.

This clone was counted once. The rearrangement uses TRBV5-8 and TRBJ1-1; no firm D call. There are 10 residues in the CDR3. V dropped 1 base and J dropped 11 bases, with 6 bases sitting between them. The germline V gene encodes CDR1 SGHTS and CDR2 YDEGEE. The CDR3 nucleotides read TGTGCCAGCAGCTTGATAGCGGCTTTCTTT. Amino acid sequence: CASSLIAAFF. Variable domain in full (rest from reference TRBV5-8 and TRBJ1-1): EAGVTQSPTHLIKTRGQQATLRCSPISGHTSVYWYQQALGLGLQFLLWYDEGEERNRGNFPPRFSGRQFPNYSSELNVNALELEDSALYLCASSLIAAFFGQGTRLTVV.

The chain recombines TRBV4-3 with TRBJ2-2; D is undetermined. The CDR3 has 16 residues. The V end lost 0 bases, the J end lost 0 bases, and 8 bases lay between the germline ends. From germline, CDR1 is LGHNA and CDR2 YSLEER. CDR3 region: CASSQEGVSNTGELFF. CDR3 bases: TGCGCCAGCAGCCAAGAAGGCGTTTCGAACACCGGGGAGCTGTTTTTT.

J is TRBJ2-7 and V is TRBV19; TRBD2 might be the D (5 bases). Germline assignment: CDR1 LNHDA and CDR2 SQIVND (reference sequence). CDR3 length: 13 residues. V dropped 3 bases and J dropped 6 bases, with 12 bases sitting between them. CDR3 bases: TGTGCCAGTAGTATCGTAAAGGAGGCCGAGCAGTACTTC. Its translation is CASSIVKEAEQYF.

The rearrangement uses TRBV7-3 and TRBJ2-2, with 10 bases lining up with TRBD1. Germline V gene sequence: CDR1 SGHTA, CDR2 FQGTGA. CDR3 length: 18 amino acids. After removal of 0 bases from V and 7 bases from J, the junction contained 11 bases not matched to a gene. This CDR3 is CASSLTTLGQGSGGELFF. The CDR3 DNA is TGTGCCAGCAGCTTAACGACCTTGGGACAGGGGTCGGGCGGGGAGCTGTTTTTT.

The chain links TRBV25-1 to TRBJ2-2; D uncertain. Trimming cost V 2 bases and J 5 bases, with 9 bases left between them. Germline assignment: CDR1 MGHDK and CDR2 SYGVNS. The CDR3 contains 14 residues. CDR3 sequence reads: CASSEAGWTGELFF. CDR3 nucleotide sequence: TGTGCCAGCAGTGAAGCAGGATGGACCGGGGAGCTGTTTTTT.

Written as DNA, the CDR3 is TGTGCCAGTAGTATTGGGAACTCGGGTGGCTACACCTTC. Encoded protein: CASSIGNSGGYTF. The genes are TRBV19 and TRBJ1-2; D unclear. Germline V lookup: CDR1 LNHDA, CDR2 SQIVND (reference sequence). The CDR3 is 13 amino acids. V was cut by 3 bases and J by 7 bases, with 12 bases left in between. Combining the CDR3 with reference TRBV19 and TRBJ1-2 gives the whole variable domain DGGITQSPKYLFRKEGQNVTLSCEQNLNHDAMYWYRQDPGQGLRLIYYSQIVNDFQKGDIAEGYSVSREKKESFPLTVTSAQKNPTAFYLCASSIGNSGGYTFGSGTRLTVV.

The V and J genes are TRBV6-6 and TRBJ1-3; unclear D gene. With 5 bases removed from V and 8 bases from J, the gap between germline ends came to 10 bases. This CDR3 region has 12 residues. The germline CDR1 and CDR2 sequences are MNHNY and SVGAGI (reference sequence). The CDR3 nucleotides read TGTGCCAGCAGTCAAAGGCAAGACACCATATATTTT. Translating gives CASSQRQDTIYF.